The 16 T cell receptor beta chains presented below share a single source sample, sequenced in a study of OX40 agonist ivuxolimab in advanced cancers. Produced via immunoSEQ multiplex PCR; TCRdb's table is partial and in-frame only. The sample has around 70,000 clones, about 90% seen once. Here the sequenced sample was CD4+ or CD8+ T cells sorted from blood, taken in a trial of the OX40 agonist ivuxolimab. The receptors were sampled from an adult with an advanced solid tumor such as melanoma, head and neck, liver or kidney cancer.

V gene TRBV7-9 combines with J gene TRBJ2-5; D not resolved. Between the trimmed V and J ends, which lost 5 bases and 4 bases, there was a span of 14 bases. Germline V gene lookup returns CDR1 SEHNR and CDR2 FQNEAQ (reference sequence). This CDR3 region has 14 residues. This CDR3 reads CASSPSGPGETQYF. CDR3 coding DNA: TGTGCCAGCAGCCCCAGTGGGCCGGGAGAGACCCAGTACTTC.

The chain combines TRBV11-2 with TRBJ2-1; D is unclear. With 1 base removed from V and 0 bases from J, the gap between germline ends came to 7 bases. From germline, CDR1 is SGHAT and CDR2 FQNNGV. CDR3 length: 15 amino acids. DNA for the CDR3: TGTGCCAGCAGCTTAGGCGATAGCTCCTACAATGAGCAGTTCTTC. Its translation is CASSLGDSSYNEQFF.

The chain recombines TRBV11-3 with TRBJ1-2, with D tentatively TRBD1 (6 bases). Looked up from germline, CDR1 is SGHNT and CDR2 is YENEEA. The CDR3 extends over 14 amino acids. Trimming cost V 5 bases and J 3 bases, with 13 bases left between them. The CDR3 sequence is CASSGGAPDYGYTF. The CDR3 nucleotides are TGTGCCAGCAGCGGGGGGGCGCCGGACTATGGCTACACCTTC. Filled out from reference TRBV11-3 and TRBJ1-2, the complete variable domain reads EAGVVQSPRYKIIEKKQPVAFWCNPISGHNTLYWYLQNLGQGPELLIRYENEEAVDDSQLPKDRFSAERLKGVDSTLKIQPAELGDSAVYLCASSGGAPDYGYTFGSGTRLTVV.

The rearrangement joins TRBV7-3 to TRBJ2-1; D gene uncertain. CDR1 is SGHTA and CDR2 is FQGTGA in the germline V gene. Trimming removed 0 bases from V and 2 bases from J, with 11 bases in between. The CDR3 runs 16 residues. CDR3 region: CASSLTDRTPYNEQFF. The CDR3 DNA reads as TGTGCCAGCAGCTTAACGGACCGTACCCCCTACAATGAGCAGTTCTTC. The full variable domain, rest sourced from reference TRBV7-3 and TRBJ2-1, is GAGVSQTPSNKVTEKGKYVELRCDPISGHTALYWYRQSLGQGPEFLIYFQGTGAADDSGLPNDRFFAVRPEGSVSTLKIQRTERGDSAVYLCASSLTDRTPYNEQFFGPGTRLTVL.

The chain recombines TRBV19 with TRBJ1-1; TRBD1 matches 8 bases. V was pared by 0 bases and J by 8 bases, with 5 bases of the junction left unmatched. Germline loops: CDR1 LNHDA, CDR2 SQIVND (reference sequence). The CDR3 loop spans 14 amino acids. CDR3 coding DNA: TGTGCCAGTAGTATAGATCGGGGACAGGCAGAAGCTTTCTTT. Its translation: CASSIDRGQAEAFF.

The rearrangement uses TRBV18 and TRBJ1-1; 8 bases map to TRBD1. The ends lost 6 bases at V and 6 bases at J; junction bases unmatched: 9. The germline gives CDR1 KGHSH, CDR2 LQKENI. The CDR3 sequence is 14 residues long. The CDR3 nucleotides read TGTGCCAGCTCCCCAGGACAGGGTAGGCCTGAAGCTTTCTTT. It encodes CASSPGQGRPEAFF.

A note on this clone: Germline and junction disagree at one end, which may indicate a read error. The CDR3 DNA reads TGTGCCAGCAGCCTAGCGGGGGCCCGGGGGGATACGCAGTATTTT. Encoded protein: CASSLAGARGDTQYF. This chain links TRBV7-9 with TRBJ2-3, with 10 bases aligning to TRBD2. In germline, CDR1 is SEHNR, CDR2 FQNEAQ (reference sequence). CDR3 length equals 15 residues.

In its sample, this clone was seen once. The genes are TRBV5-1 and TRBJ1-4; D uncertain. The germline CDR1 and CDR2 sequences are SGHRS and YFSETQ. The ends were cut back, 1 base at V and 0 bases at J, with 4 bases in the middle. The CDR3 has 14 residues. CDR3 sequence reads: CASSLSATNEKLFF. The CDR3 DNA reads as TGCGCCAGCAGCTTGAGCGCAACTAATGAAAAACTGTTTTTT.

The CDR3 reads CASSFTSGAFSGANVLTF. The CDR3 DNA reads as TGTGCCAGCAGCTTTACTAGCGGGGCGTTCTCTGGGGCCAACGTCCTGACTTTC. The V call is TRBV7-8, the J call TRBJ2-6; 10 nucleotides match TRBD2. Unmatched junction bases numbered 5, after V lost 3 bases and J lost 0 bases. The germline V gene has CDR1 SGHVS and CDR2 FQNEAQ. CDR3 length: 18 residues.

The CDR3 loop is CASSSLAGQETQYF. CDR3 nucleotide sequence: TGTGCCAGCAGCTCACTAGCGGGGCAAGAGACCCAGTACTTC. This chain uses TRBV7-6 with TRBJ2-5, with 10 bases aligning to TRBD2. Per germline, CDR1 SGHVS and CDR2 FNYEAQ. Trimming at V came to 4 bases and at J to 2 bases, leaving 1 base not matched to a gene. The CDR3 runs 14 residues.

This clone was recorded only once. The V gene is TRBV19, the J gene TRBJ1-5; 8 bases line up with TRBD1. The germline V gene encodes CDR1 LNHDA and CDR2 SQIVND (reference sequence). The CDR3 has 16 amino acids. The V and J ends lost 1 base and 6 bases, in that order; junction bases with no gene match: 8. This chain's CDR3 is CASSIGQGARAQPQHF. CDR3 sequence (DNA): TGTGCCAGTAGTATAGGTCAGGGGGCTCGAGCTCAGCCCCAGCATTTT.

This chain links TRBV9 with TRBJ2-1; TRBD2 matches 11 bases. The J segment lost 9 bases and the V segment lost 0 bases, leaving 17 bases of the junction unmatched. Germline CDR1 is SGDLS and CDR2 is YYNGEE. The CDR3 spans 19 residues. CDR3 bases: TGTGCCAGCAGCGTAGCTCGCCTAGCGGGGGGACCCCCTCGAGGTGAGCAGTTCTTC. Protein product: CASSVARLAGGPPRGEQFF. Looking up the rest from reference TRBV9 and TRBJ2-1 gives the full variable domain: DSGVTQTPKHLITATGQRVTLRCSPRSGDLSVYWYQQSLDQGLQFLIQYYNGEERAKGNILERFSAQQFPDLHSELNLSSLELGDSALYFCASSVARLAGGPPRGEQFFGPGTRLTVL.

This clone has only a few counts. This chain connects TRBV18 to TRBJ1-1; possibly TRBD1 for D (5 bases). Germline CDR1 and CDR2: KGHSH and LQKENI. The CDR3 runs 14 residues. Trimming took off 6 bases at V and 1 base at J, with 12 bases between the two ends. In DNA form, the CDR3 reads TGTGCCAGCTCGTTCAGGGAAGCGAACACTGAAGCTTTCTTT. This sequence encodes CASSFREANTEAFF.

The chain carries TRBV2 and TRBJ1-3, with 9 bases aligning to TRBD1. The germline V gene encodes CDR1 SNHLY and CDR2 FYNNEI. The CDR3 runs 15 residues. Germline trimming cut 6 bases from V and 1 base from J; bases unmatched to any gene: 4. The CDR3: CASRKTGGSGNTIYF. The CDR3 nucleotides are TGTGCCAGCAGAAAGACAGGGGGGTCTGGAAACACCATATATTTT. Full variable domain (remainder filled in from reference TRBV2 and TRBJ1-3): EPEVTQTPSHQVTQMGQEVILRCVPISNHLYFYWYRQILGQKVEFLVSFYNNEISEKSEIFDDQFSVERPDGSNFTLKIRSTKLEDSAMYFCASRKTGGSGNTIYFGEGSWLTVV.

V is TRBV11-2 and J is TRBJ2-1, with D maybe TRBD1 (5 bases). Germline V lookup: CDR1 SGHAT, CDR2 FQNNGV. Trimming stripped 7 bases from V and 5 bases from J, with 9 bases between. The CDR3 runs to 12 residues. The chain's CDR3 is CASTTRDNEQFF. In DNA form, the CDR3 reads TGTGCCAGCACCACCAGGGACAATGAGCAGTTCTTC.

J is TRBJ2-3 and V is TRBV18; no clear D gene. Germline V gene lookup returns CDR1 KGHSH and CDR2 LQKENI. Trimming took 2 bases from V and 3 from J, leaving 12 bases between them. CDR3 length equals 15 residues. In nucleotides, the CDR3 is TGTGCCAGCTCACCAAGGAGAGTACATACAGATACGCAGTATTTT. The encoded protein is CASSPRRVHTDTQYF.